This T cell receptor (beta chain) is drawn from a study of blood T cell repertoires in COVID-19. Whole-study context: Acute and convalescent COVID-19 specimens originated in the United States, Italy and Spain.

V was pared by 1 base and J by 4 bases, with 5 bases of the junction left unmatched. There are 16 residues in the CDR3. CDR1 LNHDA and CDR2 SQIVND come from the germline V gene (reference sequence). Study processing details: Amplification with reference gene primers provided the estimates of nucleated cell counts. Method: immunoSEQ multiplex PCR; TCRdb's copy keeps in-frame clones and lacks some. V and J calls and clone size follow that table, whereas D and trimming were derived from the DNA. This table has some 45,000 clones, around 80% appearing once. This clone was recorded a few times. The V call is TRBV19, the J call TRBJ2-1; 9 bases agree with TRBD2. The sample was peripheral blood. The TCR was taken from an elderly man in a cohort sampled during active COVID-19. CDR3 coding DNA: TGTGCCAGTAGTATAGGCCTAGCGGGAAAGTACAATGAGCAGTTCTTC. Amino acids: CASSIGLAGKYNEQFF.